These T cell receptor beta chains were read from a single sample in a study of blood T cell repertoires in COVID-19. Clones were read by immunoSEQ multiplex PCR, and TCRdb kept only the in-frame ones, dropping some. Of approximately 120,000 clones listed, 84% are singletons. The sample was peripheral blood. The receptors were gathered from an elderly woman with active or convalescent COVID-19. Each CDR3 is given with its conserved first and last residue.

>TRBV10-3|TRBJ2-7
CAISGDYRPYEQYF
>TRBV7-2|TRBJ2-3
CASSSGLAGGPDTQYF
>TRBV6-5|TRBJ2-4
CASRAPGQGVGIQYF
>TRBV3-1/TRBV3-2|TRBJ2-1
CASSQGTSGLNEQFF
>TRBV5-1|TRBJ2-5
CASSLYPGQGMGETQYF
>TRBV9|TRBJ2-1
CASSVAPRLNEQFF
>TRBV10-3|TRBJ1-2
CAISESKSGTGLAYGYTF
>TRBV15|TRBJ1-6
CATSMYGAKNSPLHF
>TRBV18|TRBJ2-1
CASSQGRDNEQFF
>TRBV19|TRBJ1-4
CASSIARGSFAEKLFF